This TCR beta chain was obtained from a study of Ad26.COV2.S vaccination and SARS-CoV-2 variants. The germline V gene has CDR1 SGHTA and CDR2 FQGNSA. V was pared by 5 bases and J by 3 bases, with 10 bases of the junction left unmatched. The CDR3 has 16 amino acids. About this clone itself: The antigen is not known.

Repertoires were generated with immunoSEQ multiplex PCR, while TCRdb's copy carries only in-frame clones and drops some. The sample carries about 250,000 clones, approximately 87% recorded once. Study-level findings and limits: Recipients of vaccine and of placebo showed similar breadth of their non-spike TCR repertoires.

Treatment meaning: some 20 received Ad26.COV2.S at low or high dose, single or two shots; about 5 received placebo; per-sample allocation not given. Specimens were obtained on day 63 following the first vaccine or placebo injection. At a Boston site, the person donating was an adult of 18-55 years. This vaccine is an Ad26 vector that expresses the Wuhan-strain SARS-CoV-2 spike. The source of this sequence is a person aged 18-60 years who received the Ad26.COV2.S COVID-19 vaccine or a placebo. The chain carries TRBV7-2 and TRBJ2-7; the match to TRBD1 covers 10 bases. The starting material was peripheral blood, obtained in a trial of Ad26.COV2.S vaccine versus placebo. CDR3 DNA: TGTGCCAGCAGCCTCCTCCCGGGACAGGGGAACTACGAGCAGTACTTC. Residues: CASSLLPGQGNYEQYF.